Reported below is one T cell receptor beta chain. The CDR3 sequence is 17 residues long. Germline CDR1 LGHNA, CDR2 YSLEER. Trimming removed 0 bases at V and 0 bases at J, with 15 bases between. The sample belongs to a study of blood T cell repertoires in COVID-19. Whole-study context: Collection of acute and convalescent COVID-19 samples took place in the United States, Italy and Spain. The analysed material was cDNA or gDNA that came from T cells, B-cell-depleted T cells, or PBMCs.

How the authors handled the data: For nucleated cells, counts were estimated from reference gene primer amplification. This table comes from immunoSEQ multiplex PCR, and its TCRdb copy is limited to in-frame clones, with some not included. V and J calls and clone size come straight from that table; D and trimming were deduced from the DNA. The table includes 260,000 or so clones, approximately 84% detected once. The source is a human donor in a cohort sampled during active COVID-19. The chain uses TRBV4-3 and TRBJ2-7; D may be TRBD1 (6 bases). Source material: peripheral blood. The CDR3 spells CASSQDGKGRGSYEQYF. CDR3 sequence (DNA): TGCGCCAGCAGCCAAGATGGGAAAGGCAGGGGCTCCTACGAGCAGTACTTC.